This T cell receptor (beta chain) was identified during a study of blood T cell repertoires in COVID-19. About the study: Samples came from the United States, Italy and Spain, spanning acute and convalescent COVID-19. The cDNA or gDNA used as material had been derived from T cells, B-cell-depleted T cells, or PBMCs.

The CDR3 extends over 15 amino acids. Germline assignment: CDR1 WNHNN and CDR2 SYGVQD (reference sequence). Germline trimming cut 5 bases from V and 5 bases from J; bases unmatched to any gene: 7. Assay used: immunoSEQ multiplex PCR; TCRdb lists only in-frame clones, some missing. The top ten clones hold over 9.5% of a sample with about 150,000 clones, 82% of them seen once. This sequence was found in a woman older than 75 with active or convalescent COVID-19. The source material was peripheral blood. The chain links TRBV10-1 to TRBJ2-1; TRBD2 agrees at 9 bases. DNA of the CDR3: TGCGCCAGCAGTATTAGCGGGAGTGGTGACAATGAGCAGTTCTTC. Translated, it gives CASSISGSGDNEQFF.